The rows below give T cell receptor beta chains drawn from one sample of a study of T cell repertoires in cytomegalovirus infection. TCRdb re-called the reads with MiXCR, one entry per CDR3 protein. The sample carries approximately 750,000 distinct CDR3 sequences, roughly 35% recorded once. The specimen sequenced was PBMCs. The receptor source for this set is a human donor in good health (CMV status not recorded). Some clones in this sample may be carry-over from other donors' samples. Both conserved end residues are trimmed from each CDR3. Each record gives: V gene, D gene, CDR3 protein. D genes are given only for firm matches.

>TRBV6-2/TRBV6-3|-
ASNLPGLQQLF
>TRBV6-1|-
ASSEIKSTNEKLF
>TRBV7-2|TRBD1
ASSKKQGWVGANVLT
>TRBV5-6|-
ASSFGQGMGNTEAF
>TRBV27|TRBD2
ASSLTRGGETQY
>TRBV28|-
ASSLIAPGEAF
>TRBV19|TRBD1
ASSRQGFGYT
>TRBV7-9|-
ASNLEGSGTQY
>TRBV6-1|-
ASSERGTGRYEQY
>TRBV30|-
AWSAGTAEAF
>TRBV7-2|-
ASSLLSGNNSPLH
>TRBV12-3/TRBV12-4|-
ASSPGTLGLDTQY
>TRBV3-1|-
ASSSGVSGTSPLH
>TRBV11-2|TRBD2
ASSTGLAWGANVLT
>TRBV12-3/TRBV12-4|-
ASSGGEGHSTDTQY
>TRBV28|-
ASSFEGRGNQPQH
>TRBV4-2|-
ASSQVGGNTIY
>TRBV20-1|TRBD2
SAWLAGWGQDTQY
>TRBV5-1|-
ASSPATRYEQY
>TRBV7-2|TRBD1
ASSLGGLGWQGENNEQF
>TRBV7-2|-
ASSLVTSNQPQH
>TRBV19|TRBD1
ASMRFVGGEGNQPQH
>TRBV28|TRBD2
ASSLLADPQETQY
>TRBV7-2|-
ASSLEHTNTEAF
>TRBV4-1|-
ASSQASSGPNEQF
>TRBV6-1|TRBD1
ASSYRQGARGYT
>TRBV12-3/TRBV12-4|-
ASSLWPPGPLNEQS
>TRBV6-5|-
ASSSRQGVDQPQH
>TRBV3-1|-
ASSHAFTQGRNRESYGYT
>TRBV20-1|TRBD2
SAPIAGGAYEQY
>TRBV11-2|-
ASSPGRAQY
>TRBV7-6|-
ASSLSVVPTYEQY
>TRBV18|-
ASSPIIPGDEQY
>TRBV6-2/TRBV6-3|-
ASSYNQVSGANVLT
>TRBV30|-
AWSQDSGNTIY
>TRBV7-4|-
ASSPSGEAF
>TRBV28|-
ASSLGFVTQY
>TRBV19|-
ASSSPNDSGNTIY
>TRBV6-5|TRBD1
ASTRTGDGGYT
>TRBV27|-
ASSLGPPSVYEQF
>TRBV27|TRBD1
ASTAIAGGGTEAF
>TRBV7-6|TRBD2
ASSLVPTSGGGETQY
>TRBV28|-
ASSLTPKTQY
>TRBV2|-
ASRPAGRTYNEQF
>TRBV20-1|-
SATPYDGSHNEQF
>TRBV6-1|-
ASSVEGPYTGELF